This T cell receptor beta chain was sequenced during a study of blood T cells in healthy people across ages (dated by TCRdb to 2015 to 2017). In the study overall: In model experiments, template switching captured roughly one uniquely barcoded TCR beta cDNA molecule for every two T cells. The study measured age-related changes in TCR beta repertoire diversity using deep sequencing normalized with unique cDNA molecular identifiers. Four age groups were formed from the donors: young (average 16 years), middle-aged (approximately 39), aged (approximately 60) and long-lived (less than 85). To avoid experimental bias, donors of different ages were randomly spread across the sequencing lanes. Using the same blood draw, the study looked at two additional independent replicas of 1 million unique cDNA reads for two donors, one aged 18 to 30 and the other aged 80 or older. Overall results and qualifications from the work: Estimates of total diversity from one million sequenced T cells were regarded as lower bounds and underestimates. Bulk unsorted PBMC profiling prevented conclusive comparison of naive and antigen-experienced compartments. A strong correlation was found between observed TCR beta diversity and the percentage of naive T cells measured by flow cytometry. As age increased, observed TCR beta diversity per million T cells dropped in a roughly linear way, and a significant reduction was already evident by age approximately 40. Compared with the aged group, the long-lived group had more naive CD4+ T cells, fewer expanded clones and increased TCR diversity, suggesting age selection. Because donor CMV infection status was unknown, age-related changes in expanded clonotypes were potentially confounded.

The germline V gene specifies SNHLY as CDR1 and FYNNEI as CDR2. Its CDR3 holds 15 amino acids, cysteine through phenylalanine. Of all the DNA, just the CDR3 is kept, 45 bases in frame from base 1. The library was made by 5' RACE. The instrument given in TCRdb is Illumina HiSeq 2500. A second PCR of about 6 to 11 cycles was performed with a sample-barcoded 5' primer and a J-beta primer mix. A template-switch 5' adaptor carrying 12 random nucleotides introduced a unique molecular identifier onto each TCR beta cDNA molecule. At least 2.5 million CDR3-containing paired-end reads were obtained from each sample. All of the RNA was converted into first-strand cDNA using the Mint cDNA synthesis kit, with a TRBC-specific oligonucleotide serving as the primer. All cDNA was treated with uracil-DNA glycosylase and then went through a first 18-cycle PCR with the universal primers M1SS and BC2_uni_R. The authors' analysis ran thus. For normalization, 1 million high-quality reads, each with a distinct molecular identifier, were randomly selected from each sample. Reads with shared molecular identifiers were discarded instead of being binned into consensus sequences. CDR3 identification, clonotype clustering and error correction used MiTCR with a Q25 quality threshold and the strictest error-elimination algorithm. Lower-bound total TCR beta diversity was estimated with a nonparametric unseen species model using Euler transformation. Through fastp at Q25 and MiXCR, TCRdb rebuilt clones from the public reads, retaining in-frame beta chains. Merged by CDR3 protein, the rows form single entries marked with the most common genes and DNA. Clone size and V and J calls follow TCRdb, not the original study. This sample gives over 1,500,000 distinct CDR3 sequences in total; roughly 50% of them show up just once. The ten largest clonotypes hold over 2% of the sample.

The donors were about 40 Caucasian individuals from Russia, aged roughly 6 to 90 years, who were systemically healthy. Each donor gave 8 to 10 milliliters of peripheral blood, drawn into EDTA-treated Vacutainer tubes. Ficoll-Paque density-gradient centrifugation was used to isolate PBMCs, with at least 7 million per sample. Trizol reagent was used to extract total RNA from the PBMCs, yielding at least 6 micrograms per sample. For every donor, flow cytometry on a PBMC aliquot measured the percentage of naive CD45RAhigh/CD27high T cells. Notes on this clonotype: No cognate antigen has been identified for it. No base quality values were provided; no much bigger clone lies one nucleotide off.

Material: blood. This TCR was recovered from a woman aged 40 to 50 in good health. The chain joins TRBV2 to TRBJ2-1, with no reliable assignment of the D segment. The J call is in doubt because the DNA end fits TRBJ2-7 better. CDR3 sequence: CASHATPPSYNEQYF. Read as DNA, the sequence is TGTGCCAGCCACGCGACGCCGCCCTCCTACAATGAGCAGTACTTC.